Shown below are 14 T cell receptor beta chains from a single sample sequenced in a study of cytomegalovirus exposure and HLA in healthy donors. This PCR relied on a set of 60 Vbeta primers and 13 Jbeta primers. Profiling relied on immunoSEQ multiplex PCR, and the TCRdb table lists in-frame clones only, not all of them. The table includes 120,000 or so clones, 75% to 85% detected once. Sequencing was carried out using PBMCs. These receptors all stem from a man aged 35 to 55 in good health and CMV-seronegative.

This chain connects TRBV7-2 to TRBJ2-2; D unresolved. V was trimmed by 5 bases and J by 6 bases, leaving 10 bases between them. Germline V CDR1 and CDR2: SGHTA, FQGNSA. The CDR3 spans 13 residues. The CDR3 sequence is CASSPWRSGELFF. For the CDR3, the DNA is TGTGCCAGCAGCCCCTGGCGGTCCGGGGAGCTGTTTTTT.

The V and J genes are TRBV2 and TRBJ1-6; tentatively, D is TRBD1 (5 bases). V was trimmed by 7 bases and J by 8 bases, leaving 18 bases between them. The CDR3 has 15 residues. Germline loops: CDR1 SNHLY, CDR2 FYNNEI. CDR3 in DNA: TGTGCCAGCAAGGGAGGGTGGGGCCTGGATTCACCCCTCCACTTT. Encoded protein: CASKGGWGLDSPLHF.

This sequence joins TRBV7-2 and TRBJ1-2; 7 nucleotides agree with TRBD1. The CDR3 has 12 amino acids. Germline V CDR1 and CDR2: SGHTA, FQGNSA. V lost 5 bases and J lost 7; bases outside the gene matches: 4. The CDR3 DNA follows: TGTGCCAGCAGCACGACAGGGAGTGGCTACACCTTC. This gives the protein CASSTTGSGYTF.

As for this clone: Other DNA sequences in the same sample also yield this CDR3. The chain uses TRBV18 and TRBJ1-1; D ambiguous. V shed 3 bases and J shed 1 base, with 6 bases lying between them. Germline V gives CDR1 KGHSH, CDR2 LQKENI. This CDR3 has 13 residues. CDR3 in amino acids: CASSPGQNTEAFF. Written as DNA, the CDR3 is TGTGCCAGCTCACCGGGCCAGAACACTGAAGCTTTCTTT.

V is TRBV25-1 and J is TRBJ1-2, with D maybe TRBD1 (5 bases). The CDR3 runs 15 residues. Germline V lookup: CDR1 MGHDK, CDR2 SYGVNS. The V and J ends lost 3 bases and 4 bases respectively, with 15 bases between them. The CDR3 DNA follows: TGTGCCAGCAGTGATTTCCAGGGTCAGGGCTATGGCTACACCTTC. This sequence encodes CASSDFQGQGYGYTF.

The sample holds a few counts of this clone. This chain connects TRBV13 to TRBJ2-1, with TRBD2 matching 9 bases. The CDR3 runs to 15 residues. CDR1 and CDR2 from the germline V gene are PRHDT and FYEKMQ (reference sequence). The junction had 14 bases not matched to a gene; V was cut back by 5 bases and J by 12 bases. Here the CDR3 reads CASSVAGGPRGGQFF. The CDR3 DNA is TGTGCCAGCAGCGTCGCGGGGGGGCCCCGCGGGGGGCAGTTCTTC. Looking up the rest from reference TRBV13 and TRBJ2-1 gives the full variable domain: AAGVIQSPRHLIKEKRETATLKCYPIPRHDTVYWYQQGPGQDPQFLISFYEKMQSDKGSIPDRFSAQQFSDYHSELNMSSLELGDSALYFCASSVAGGPRGGQFFGPGTRLTVL.

The chain recombines TRBV5-1 with TRBJ2-7, with 7 bases fitting TRBD1. The V segment lost 3 bases and the J segment 3 bases; nucleotides outside the gene matches: 12. CDR1 and CDR2 from the germline V gene are SGHRS and YFSETQ. The CDR3 runs 16 residues. The CDR3 spells CASSYQAQGQVYEQYF. The CDR3 coding sequence is TGCGCCAGCAGCTATCAGGCACAGGGGCAGGTCTACGAGCAGTACTTC.

This chain connects TRBV29-1 to TRBJ2-1, with 8 bases lining up with TRBD1. This CDR3 contains 13 residues. CDR1 is SQVTM and CDR2 is ANQGSEA in the germline V gene. Germline trimming cut 6 bases from V and 6 bases from J; bases unmatched to any gene: 7. This CDR3 is CSVYRGNLNEQFF. CDR3 nucleotides: TGCAGCGTCTACAGGGGGAACCTCAATGAGCAGTTCTTC.

J is TRBJ1-5 and V is TRBV16, with D tentatively TRBD1 (6 bases). V lost 6 bases and J lost 3, with 24 bases in between. In germline, CDR1 is KGHSY, CDR2 FQNENV. This CDR3 region has 18 residues. The CDR3 reads CASSHDLGGLPLNQPQHF. The CDR3 DNA sequence: TGTGCCAGCAGTCATGACTTGGGGGGGCTCCCCCTCAATCAGCCCCAGCATTTT.

The rearrangement links TRBV2 to TRBJ2-5, with a tentative D call TRBD1 (6 bases). The CDR3 length is 12 residues. The germline V gene encodes CDR1 SNHLY and CDR2 FYNNEI. The V gene lost 6 bases and the J gene lost 5 bases, with 10 bases spanning the gap. The CDR3 DNA reads as TGTGCCAGCAGAGTTCAGGGGGAGACCCAGTACTTC. Amino acids: CASRVQGETQYF.

The CDR3 region is CASSRRGYEAFF. DNA of the CDR3: TGTGCCAGTAGTAGAAGGGGGTATGAAGCTTTCTTT. The chain carries TRBV19 and TRBJ1-1; possibly TRBD1 for D (6 bases). CDR3 size: 12 residues. The V gene lost 4 bases and the J gene lost 7 bases, with 10 bases spanning the gap. Germline values: CDR1 LNHDA, CDR2 SQIVND (reference sequence).

This clone occurred a few times. This chain uses TRBV10-3 with TRBJ2-3, with 7 nucleotides matching TRBD1. CDR1 is ENHRY, CDR2 SYGVKD, per germline. This CDR3 is built from 13 residues. J gave up 1 base and V 7 bases, and 2 bases lay outside the gene matches. CDR3 nucleotide sequence: TGTGCCATCACCGACAGGGGCACAGATACGCAGTATTTT. As protein: CAITDRGTDTQYF.

The V and J genes are TRBV9 and TRBJ1-6; the D gene is possibly TRBD1 (6 bases). The germline V gene encodes CDR1 SGDLS and CDR2 YYNGEE. V shed 2 bases and J shed 7 bases, with 10 bases lying between them. The CDR3 sequence is 14 residues long. The CDR3 DNA reads TGTGCCAGCAGCGTTGGGGGGGCAAATTCACCCCTCCACTTT. Its protein is CASSVGGANSPLHF.

The chain uses TRBV9 and TRBJ1-3; D uncertain. CDR3 length equals 17 residues. V shed 2 bases and J shed 4 bases, with 19 bases lying between them. CDR1 and CDR2 (germline): SGDLS, YYNGEE. CDR3 amino acids: CASSVDSFRQRGNTIYF. The CDR3 DNA follows: TGTGCCAGCAGCGTTGACTCCTTCCGGCAGCGAGGAAACACCATATATTTT.